This entry lists 7 T cell receptor beta chains sequenced from one sample in a study of blood T cell repertoires in COVID-19. Profiled with immunoSEQ multiplex PCR; TCRdb holds only in-frame clones, not every one. The table lists roughly 150,000 clones, around four fifths of them singletons. The sample consisted of peripheral blood. These receptors were taken from a woman of 80 years or more with COVID-19, enrolled during active disease.

The V call is TRBV9, the J call TRBJ2-1; 11 bases fit TRBD2. Germline CDR1 is SGDLS and CDR2 is YYNGEE. V shed 3 bases, J shed 7 bases, and the junction held 6 bases outside the gene matches. The CDR3 length is 15 residues. The CDR3 reads CASSATSGSWNEQFF. CDR3 coding DNA: TGTGCCAGCAGCGCCACTAGCGGGAGCTGGAATGAGCAGTTCTTC. The full variable domain, completed using reference TRBV9 and TRBJ2-1, is DSGVTQTPKHLITATGQRVTLRCSPRSGDLSVYWYQQSLDQGLQFLIQYYNGEERAKGNILERFSAQQFPDLHSELNLSSLELGDSALYFCASSATSGSWNEQFFGPGTRLTVL.

The chain couples TRBV4-2 to TRBJ2-1; TRBD1 matches 7 bases. The CDR3 is 14 residues long. Per the germline V gene, CDR1 is LGHNA and CDR2 is YNFKEQ. J was trimmed by 9 bases and V by 3 bases; bases with no gene match: 8. CDR3 in amino acids: CASSHPTGAAEQFF. The DNA for the CDR3 is TGTGCCAGCAGCCATCCCACAGGGGCCGCTGAGCAGTTCTTC.

The J gene is TRBJ2-3, the V gene TRBV5-4; 9 bases line up with TRBD2. This CDR3 has 17 amino acids. V lost 1 base, J lost 4 bases, and 10 bases stayed unmatched. Germline CDR1 is SGHNT and CDR2 is YYREEE (reference sequence). For the CDR3, the DNA is TGTGCCAGCAGCTTGTTAGCTGGCGGGGGGGCTTCAGATACGCAGTATTTT. Protein product: CASSLLAGGGASDTQYF.

The chain carries TRBV19 and TRBJ1-2, with D perhaps matching TRBD1 (6 bases). Per germline, CDR1 LNHDA and CDR2 SQIVND (reference sequence). The CDR3 is 14 residues long. Trimming took off 8 bases at V and 6 bases at J, with 19 bases between the two ends. This chain's CDR3 is CASELRRGSNGYTF. CDR3 in DNA: TGTGCCAGTGAGTTGCGCAGGGGATCGAATGGCTACACCTTC.

The chain employs TRBV5-5 and TRBJ2-2; the D is unclear. V shed 0 bases and J shed 1 base, with 4 bases lying between them. The CDR3 contains 14 residues. CDR1 and CDR2 (germline): SGHKS, YYEKEE (reference sequence). CDR3 protein: CASSLGGNTGELFF. The CDR3 DNA sequence: TGTGCCAGCAGCTTGGGCGGGAACACCGGGGAGCTGTTTTTT.

This chain connects TRBV7-9 to TRBJ2-2; D is perhaps TRBD1 (6 bases). Germline-derived CDR1 and CDR2 are SEHNR and FQNEAQ (reference sequence). The CDR3 has 16 amino acids. V lost 3 bases and J lost 7, with 18 bases in between. For the CDR3, the DNA is TGTGCCAGCAGCTTGGGGACATCTAGGTTTGGCGGGGAGCTGTTTTTT. This encodes CASSLGTSRFGGELFF.

This chain joins TRBV18 and TRBJ1-1, with 10 bases lining up with TRBD1. This CDR3 region has 13 residues. The V gene's germline CDR1 is KGHSH and CDR2 LQKENI. V dropped 5 bases and J dropped 5; count of bases not matched to a gene: 2. CDR3 in amino acids: CASSRQGATEAFF. The CDR3 region has the DNA TGTGCCAGCTCAAGACAGGGGGCTACTGAAGCTTTCTTT.